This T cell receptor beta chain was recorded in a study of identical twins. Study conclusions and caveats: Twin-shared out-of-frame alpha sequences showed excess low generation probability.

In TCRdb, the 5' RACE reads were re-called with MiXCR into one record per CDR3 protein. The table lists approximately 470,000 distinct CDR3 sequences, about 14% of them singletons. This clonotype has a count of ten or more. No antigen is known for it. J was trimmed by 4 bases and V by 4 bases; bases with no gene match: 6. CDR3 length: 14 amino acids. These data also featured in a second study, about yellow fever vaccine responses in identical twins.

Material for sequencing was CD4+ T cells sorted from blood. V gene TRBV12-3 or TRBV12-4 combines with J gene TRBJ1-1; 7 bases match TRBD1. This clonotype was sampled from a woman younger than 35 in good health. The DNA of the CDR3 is TGTGCCAGCAGTTACAGGGGAAGGGGCACTGAAGCTTTCTTT. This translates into CASSYRGRGTEAFF.